This TCR beta chain was recovered during a study of Graves' ophthalmopathy and Graves' hyperthyroidism. Whole-study results and caveats: Most thyroid-expanded clonotypes exceeding 0.001 frequency were also found in blood.

This clonotype was observed many times. Its antigen remains unknown. The CDR3 loop spans 13 amino acids. Trimming stripped 3 bases from V and 2 bases from J, with 6 bases between. Germline CDR1 and CDR2: KGHDR and SFDVKD. The study excluded patients with other autoimmune diseases, uncontrolled infections, pregnancy or lactation. Orbital computed tomography and thyroid ultrasound, along with TRAb, serum thyroxine and clinical symptoms, underpinned diagnosis. The study amplified TCR beta CDR3 regions using RNA transcripts. An opening RT-PCR round employed HTBI primers and preceded a second-round multiplex PCR. Each CDR3 protein gets one entry after TCRdb re-called the multiplex PCR reads with MiXCR. Here the sample spans roughly 500,000 distinct CDR3 sequences, approximately 15% being singletons.

Sequencing was performed on blood. The chain uses TRBV24-1 and TRBJ1-2; no firm D call. The sequence was collected from a young woman with Graves' ophthalmopathy. Written as DNA, the CDR3 is TGTGCCACCAGTGATCGGGGAAACTATGGCTACACCTTC. Encoded protein: CATSDRGNYGYTF.